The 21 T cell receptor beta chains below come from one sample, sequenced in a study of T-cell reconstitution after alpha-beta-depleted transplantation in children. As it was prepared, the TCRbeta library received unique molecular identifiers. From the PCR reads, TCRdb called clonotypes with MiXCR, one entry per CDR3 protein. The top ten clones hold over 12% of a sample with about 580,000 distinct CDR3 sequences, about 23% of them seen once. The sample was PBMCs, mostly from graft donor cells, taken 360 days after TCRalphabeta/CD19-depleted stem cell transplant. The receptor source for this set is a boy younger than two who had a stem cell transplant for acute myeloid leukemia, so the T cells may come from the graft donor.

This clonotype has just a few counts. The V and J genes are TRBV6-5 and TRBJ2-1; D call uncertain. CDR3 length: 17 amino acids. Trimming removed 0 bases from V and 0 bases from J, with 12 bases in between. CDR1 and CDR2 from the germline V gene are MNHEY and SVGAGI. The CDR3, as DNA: TGTGCCAGCAGTTACTCGAGTAGGGCCATCTCCTACAATGAGCAGTTCTTC. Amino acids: CASSYSSRAISYNEQFF.

The CDR3 region has the DNA TGCGCCAGCAGCCAAGGACAGGGGTACCAAGAGACCCAGTACTTC. Translated, it gives CASSQGQGYQETQYF. The chain employs TRBV5-1 and TRBJ2-5, with 9 bases aligning to TRBD1. Germline V CDR1 and CDR2: SGHRS, YFSETQ. Trimming removed 4 bases from V and 0 bases from J; junction bases left unmatched: 4. The CDR3 sequence is 15 residues long. The full variable domain, rest sourced from reference TRBV5-1 and TRBJ2-5, is KAGVTQTPRYLIKTRGQQVTLSCSPISGHRSVSWYQQTPGQGLQFLFEYFSETQRNKGNFPGRFSGRQFSNSRSEMNVSTLELGDSALYLCASSQGQGYQETQYFGPGTRLLVL.

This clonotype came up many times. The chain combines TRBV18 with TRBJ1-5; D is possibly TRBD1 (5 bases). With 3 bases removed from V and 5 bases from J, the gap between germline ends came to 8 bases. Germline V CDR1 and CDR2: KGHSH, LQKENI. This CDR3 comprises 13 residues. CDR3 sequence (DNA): TGTGCCAGCTCACCGGGACGGCATCAGCCCCAGCATTTT. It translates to CASSPGRHQPQHF.

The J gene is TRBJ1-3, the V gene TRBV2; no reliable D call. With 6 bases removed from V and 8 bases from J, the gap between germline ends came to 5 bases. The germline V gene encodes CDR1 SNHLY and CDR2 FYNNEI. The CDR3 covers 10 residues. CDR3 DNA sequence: TGTGCCAGCAGAGGATACACCATATATTTT. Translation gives CASRGYTIYF.

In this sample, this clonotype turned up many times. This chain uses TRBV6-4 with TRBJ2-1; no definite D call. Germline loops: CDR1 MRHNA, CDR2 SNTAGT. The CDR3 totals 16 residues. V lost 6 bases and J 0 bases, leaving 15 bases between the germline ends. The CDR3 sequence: CASRANLLSSYNEQFF. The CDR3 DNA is TGTGCCAGCAGAGCTAACCTCCTTAGCTCCTACAATGAGCAGTTCTTC.

Here the CDR3 reads CSAISGGPYEQYV. The CDR3 region has the DNA TGCAGTGCCATAAGCGGGGGGCCCTACGAGCAGTACGTC. The genes are TRBV20-1 and TRBJ2-7, with 9 bases lining up with TRBD2. Germline V CDR1 and CDR2: DFQATT, SNEGSKA (reference sequence). The ends lost 6 bases at V and 2 bases at J; junction bases unmatched: 5. This CDR3 region has 13 residues.

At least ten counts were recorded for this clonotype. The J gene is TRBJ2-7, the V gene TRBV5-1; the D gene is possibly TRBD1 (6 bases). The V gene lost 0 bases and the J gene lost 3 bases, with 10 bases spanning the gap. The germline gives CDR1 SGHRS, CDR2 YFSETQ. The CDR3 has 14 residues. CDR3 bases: TGCGCCAGCAGCTTGGGGGGGCCCGACTACGAGCAGTACTTC. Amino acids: CASSLGGPDYEQYF.

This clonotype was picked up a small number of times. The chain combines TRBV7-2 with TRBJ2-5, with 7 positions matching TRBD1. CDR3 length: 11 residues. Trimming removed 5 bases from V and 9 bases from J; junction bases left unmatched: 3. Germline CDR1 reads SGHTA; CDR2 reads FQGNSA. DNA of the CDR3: TGTGCCAGCAGCCTGGGGACAGCCCAGTACTTC. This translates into CASSLGTAQYF.

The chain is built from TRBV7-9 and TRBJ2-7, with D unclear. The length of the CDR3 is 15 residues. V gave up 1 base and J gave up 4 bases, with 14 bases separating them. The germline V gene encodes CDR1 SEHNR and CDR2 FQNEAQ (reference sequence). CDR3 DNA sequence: TGTGCCAGCAGCTTAGTAGTAGCATCCTTATACGAGCAGTACGTC. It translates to CASSLVVASLYEQYV.

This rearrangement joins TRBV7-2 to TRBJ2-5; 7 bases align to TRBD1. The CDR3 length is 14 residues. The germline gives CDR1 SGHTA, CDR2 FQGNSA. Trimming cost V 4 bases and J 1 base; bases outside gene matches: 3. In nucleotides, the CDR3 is TGTGCCAGCAGCTCCTGGACAGGCCAAGAGACCCAGTACTTC. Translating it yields CASSSWTGQETQYF.

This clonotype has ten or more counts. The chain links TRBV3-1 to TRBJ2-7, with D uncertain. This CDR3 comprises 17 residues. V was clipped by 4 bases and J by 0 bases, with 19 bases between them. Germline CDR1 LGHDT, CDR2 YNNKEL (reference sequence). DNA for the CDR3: TGTGCCAGCAGCCCCCGGAAGGGCAAAAGGAGCTCCTACGAGCAGTACGTC. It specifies CASSPRKGKRSSYEQYV.

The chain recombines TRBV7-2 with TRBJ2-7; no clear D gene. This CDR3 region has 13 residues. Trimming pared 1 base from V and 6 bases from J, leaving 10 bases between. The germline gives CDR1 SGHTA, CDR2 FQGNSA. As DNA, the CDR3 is TGTGCCAGCAGCTTAGTTGGAAGTCTCGAGCAGTACTTC. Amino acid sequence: CASSLVGSLEQYF. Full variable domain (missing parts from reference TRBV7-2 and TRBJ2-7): GAGVSQSPSNKVTEKGKDVELRCDPISGHTALYWYRQSLGQGLEFLIYFQGNSAPDKSGLPSDRFSAERTGGSVSTLTIQRTQQEDSAVYLCASSLVGSLEQYFGPGTRLTVT.

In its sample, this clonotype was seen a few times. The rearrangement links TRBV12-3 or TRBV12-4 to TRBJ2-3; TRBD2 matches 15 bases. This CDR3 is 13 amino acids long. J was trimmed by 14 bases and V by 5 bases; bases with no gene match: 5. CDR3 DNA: TGTGCCAGCAGTCAATCGGGACTAGCGGGGGGGTATTTT. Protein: CASSQSGLAGGYF.

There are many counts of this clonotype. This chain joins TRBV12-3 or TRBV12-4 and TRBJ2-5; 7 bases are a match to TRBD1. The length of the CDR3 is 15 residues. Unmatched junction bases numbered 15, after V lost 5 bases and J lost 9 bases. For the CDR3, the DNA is TGTGCCAGCAGTCACACAGGACAGGTTGGTTGGGCCCAGTACTTC. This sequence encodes CASSHTGQVGWAQYF.

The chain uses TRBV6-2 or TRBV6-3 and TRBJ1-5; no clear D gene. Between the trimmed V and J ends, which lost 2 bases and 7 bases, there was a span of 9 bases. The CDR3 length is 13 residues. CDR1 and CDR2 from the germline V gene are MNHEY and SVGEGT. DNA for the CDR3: TGTGCCAGCAGTTACGTCGGTTACCAGCCCCAGCATTTT. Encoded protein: CASSYVGYQPQHF.

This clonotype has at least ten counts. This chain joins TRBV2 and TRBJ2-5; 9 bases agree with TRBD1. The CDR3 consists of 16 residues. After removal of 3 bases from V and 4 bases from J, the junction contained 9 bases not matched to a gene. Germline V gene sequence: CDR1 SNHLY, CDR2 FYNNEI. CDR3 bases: TGTGCCAGCAGTGATCGTAGGGACAGGGTATCAGAGACCCAGTACTTC. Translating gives CASSDRRDRVSETQYF.

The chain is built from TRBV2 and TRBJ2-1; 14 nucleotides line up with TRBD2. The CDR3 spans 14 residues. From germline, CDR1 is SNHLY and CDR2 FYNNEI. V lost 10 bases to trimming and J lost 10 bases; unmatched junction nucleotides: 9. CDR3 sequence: CATADGLAGGEQFF. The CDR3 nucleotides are TGTGCCACAGCGGATGGACTAGCGGGGGGCGAGCAGTTCTTC.

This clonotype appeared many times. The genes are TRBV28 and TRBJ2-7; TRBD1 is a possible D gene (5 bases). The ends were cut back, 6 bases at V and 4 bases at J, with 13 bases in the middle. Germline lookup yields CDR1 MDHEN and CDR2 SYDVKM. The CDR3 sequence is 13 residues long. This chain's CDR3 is CASRQHQGYEQYV. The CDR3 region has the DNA TGTGCCAGCAGGCAACACCAGGGATACGAGCAGTACGTC.

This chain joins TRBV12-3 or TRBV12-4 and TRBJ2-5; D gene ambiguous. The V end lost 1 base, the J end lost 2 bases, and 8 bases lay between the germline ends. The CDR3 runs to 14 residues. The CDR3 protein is CASSLDLQQETQYF. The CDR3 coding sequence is TGTGCCAGCAGTTTAGATCTACAGCAAGAGACCCAGTACTTC.

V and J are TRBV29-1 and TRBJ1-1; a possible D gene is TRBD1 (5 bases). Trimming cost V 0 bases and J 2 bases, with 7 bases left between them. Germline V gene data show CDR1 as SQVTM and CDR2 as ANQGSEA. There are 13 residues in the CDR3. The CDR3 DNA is TGCAGCGTTGAAGACAGGGCCAACACTGAAGCTTTCTTT. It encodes CSVEDRANTEAFF.

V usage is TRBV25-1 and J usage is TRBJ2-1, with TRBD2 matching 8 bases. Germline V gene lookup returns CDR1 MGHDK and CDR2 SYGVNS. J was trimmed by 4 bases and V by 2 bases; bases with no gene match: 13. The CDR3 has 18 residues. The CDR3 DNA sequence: TGTGCCAGCAGTGAACTAATTGAAGCGGGGGCGGTATACAATGAGCAGTTCTTC. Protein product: CASSELIEAGAVYNEQFF.